This T cell receptor (beta chain) was identified during a study of blood T cell repertoires in COVID-19. The wider study: PBMCs, B-cell-depleted T cells, or T cells were the source of the cDNA or gDNA that made up the material.

There are 18 residues in the CDR3. V was cut by 6 bases and J by 0 bases, with 23 bases left in between. Germline V gene sequence: CDR1 SGHTA, CDR2 FQGTGA. The data were produced by immunoSEQ multiplex PCR, yet TCRdb's version contains in-frame clones alone and is incomplete. Seen here are hundreds of thousands of clones, around 86% observed once, and the top ten hold 1.5% to 2%. This sequence joins TRBV7-3 and TRBJ1-2; possible D gene TRBD1, 6 bases. The sequenced material came from PBMCs or T cells enriched from blood (not recorded which). The receptor's source is a man in his forties or fifties who had recovered from COVID-19. CDR3 loop: CASSLTRDNGVSNYGYTF. In DNA, the CDR3 is TGTGCCAGCAGTCTTACAAGGGACAACGGAGTGTCTAACTATGGCTACACCTTC.